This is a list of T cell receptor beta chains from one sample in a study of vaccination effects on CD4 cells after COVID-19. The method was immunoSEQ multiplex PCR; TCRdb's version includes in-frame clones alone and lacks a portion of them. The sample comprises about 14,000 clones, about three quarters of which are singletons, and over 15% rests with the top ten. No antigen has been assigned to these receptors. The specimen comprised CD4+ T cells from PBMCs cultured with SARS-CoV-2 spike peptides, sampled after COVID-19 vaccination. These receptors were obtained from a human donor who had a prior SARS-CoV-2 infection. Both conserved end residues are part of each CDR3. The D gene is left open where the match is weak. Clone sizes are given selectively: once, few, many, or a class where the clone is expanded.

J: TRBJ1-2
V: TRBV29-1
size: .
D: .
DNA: TGCAGCGTTGAAACCGGGGACACGGGAGGGGATGGCTACACCTTC
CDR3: CSVETGDTGGDGYTF

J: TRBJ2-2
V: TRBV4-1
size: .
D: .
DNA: TGCGCCAGCAGTAGACCGGGCGCCACCGGGGAGCTGTTTTTT
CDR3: CASSRPGATGELFF

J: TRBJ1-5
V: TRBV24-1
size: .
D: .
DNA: TGTGCCACCAGTGATTTGTGGGGGGCCCAGCATTTT
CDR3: CATSDLWGAQHF

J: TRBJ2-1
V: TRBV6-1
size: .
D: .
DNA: TGTGCCAGCAGTGAACCAGGGATTATCTACAATGAGCAGTTCTTC
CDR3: CASSEPGIIYNEQFF

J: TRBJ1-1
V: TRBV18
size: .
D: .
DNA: TGTGCCAGCTCAATGTCGGGGTTGGATACTGAAGCTTTCTTT
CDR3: CASSMSGLDTEAFF

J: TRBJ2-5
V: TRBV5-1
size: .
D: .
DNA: TGCGCCAGTAGCGACCTCCCCGGCGGCCAAGAGACCCAGTACTTC
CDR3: CASSDLPGGQETQYF

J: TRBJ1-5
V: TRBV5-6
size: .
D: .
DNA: TGTGCCAGCAGCCAGGAGCGCTATAGCAATCAGCCCCAGCATTTT
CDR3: CASSQERYSNQPQHF

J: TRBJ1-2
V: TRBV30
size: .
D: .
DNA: TGTGCCTGGAGTGTACAGGAATTGAAAAATGGCTACACCTTC
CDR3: CAWSVQELKNGYTF

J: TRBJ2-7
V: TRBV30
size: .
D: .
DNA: TGTGCCTGGAGTGTACTGGGGGCGATTGCCTACGAGCAGTACTTC
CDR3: CAWSVLGAIAYEQYF

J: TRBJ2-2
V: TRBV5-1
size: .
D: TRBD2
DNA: TGCGCCAGCCGACTCGGGACTAGCTATATCGGGGAGCTGTTTTTT
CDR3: CASRLGTSYIGELFF

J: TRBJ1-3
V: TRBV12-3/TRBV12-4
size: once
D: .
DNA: TGTGCCAGCCGAATGGGGGGGGCCTTCACCATATATTTT
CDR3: CASRMGGAFTIYF

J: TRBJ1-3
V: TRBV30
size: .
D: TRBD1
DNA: TGTGCCTGGAGCGGCAGGGGGCTCCGTGGAAACACCATATATTTT
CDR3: CAWSGRGLRGNTIYF

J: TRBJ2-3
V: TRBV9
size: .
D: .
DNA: TGTGCCAGCAGCGTAGCTAGCCGGGCAGATACGCAGTATTTT
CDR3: CASSVASRADTQYF

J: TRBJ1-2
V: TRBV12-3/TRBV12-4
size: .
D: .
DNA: TGTGCCAGCAGTTTTGGGCAGCCTCCGGGTACCTTC
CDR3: CASSFGQPPGTF

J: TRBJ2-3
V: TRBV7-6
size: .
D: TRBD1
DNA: TGTGCCAGCAGCCGCCAGACAGGGGGCTATCCAGATACGCAGTATTTT
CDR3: CASSRQTGGYPDTQYF

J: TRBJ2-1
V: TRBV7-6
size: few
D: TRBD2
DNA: TGTGCCAGCAGCTTAGCGGCTAGCGGGGACAATGAGCAGTTCTTC
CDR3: CASSLAASGDNEQFF

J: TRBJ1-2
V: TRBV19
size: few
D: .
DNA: TGTGCCAGTAGTAGGCAGACTCTCGGCTACACCTTC
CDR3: CASSRQTLGYTF

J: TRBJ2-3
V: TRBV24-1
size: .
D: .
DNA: TGTGCCACCAGTGATCCCGGCAGCGAACACACAGATACGCAGTATTTT
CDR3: CATSDPGSEHTDTQYF

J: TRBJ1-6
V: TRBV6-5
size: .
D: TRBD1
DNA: TGTGCCAGCAGTTACCGACCCCCGGGACAGGGTTCACCCCTCCACTTT
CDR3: CASSYRPPGQGSPLHF

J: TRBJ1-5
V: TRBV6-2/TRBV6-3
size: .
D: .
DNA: TGTGCCAGCAGTTCGGGTTCGGAGCGGGATCAGCCCCAGCATTTT
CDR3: CASSSGSERDQPQHF

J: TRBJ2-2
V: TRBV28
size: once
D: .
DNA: TGTGCCAGCAGTTTTATTACAGAGACGATCGGGGAGCTGTTTTTT
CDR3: CASSFITETIGELFF

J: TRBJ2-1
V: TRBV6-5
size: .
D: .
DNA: TGTGCCAGCAGTCCTGGACGGTCCAATGAGCAGTTCTTC
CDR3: CASSPGRSNEQFF

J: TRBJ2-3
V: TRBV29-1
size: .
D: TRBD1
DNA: TGCAGCGCGTCCCGGGACAGGGGGGATACGCAGTATTTT
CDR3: CSASRDRGDTQYF

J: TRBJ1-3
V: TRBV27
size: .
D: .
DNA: TGTGCCAGCAGTCCCGACGGCCAGCACTCTGGAAACACCATATATTTT
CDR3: CASSPDGQHSGNTIYF

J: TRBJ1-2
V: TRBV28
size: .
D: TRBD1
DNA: TGTGCCACCCGGACAGGTGGAAATAACGGCTACACCTTC
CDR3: CATRTGGNNGYTF

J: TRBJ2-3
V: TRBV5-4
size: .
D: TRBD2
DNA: TGTGCCAGCAGCTTGGGGGGGAGCGGGAGACCAGATACGCAGTATTTT
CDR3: CASSLGGSGRPDTQYF

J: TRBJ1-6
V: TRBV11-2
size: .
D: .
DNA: TGTGCCAGCAGCTTTAGGAATTCACCCCTCCACTTT
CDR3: CASSFRNSPLHF

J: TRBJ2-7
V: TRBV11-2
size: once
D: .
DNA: TGTGCCAGCAGCTTAGGGTATTCTGGGTCCTACGAGCAGTACTTC
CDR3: CASSLGYSGSYEQYF

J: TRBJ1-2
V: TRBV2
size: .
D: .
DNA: TGTGCCAGCAGTCCTTCCGGGGTCGACTATGGCTACACCTTC
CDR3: CASSPSGVDYGYTF

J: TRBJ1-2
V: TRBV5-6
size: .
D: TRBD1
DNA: TGTGCCAGCAGCTTAGGACAGGCTGGTATCCACTATGGCTACACCTTC
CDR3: CASSLGQAGIHYGYTF

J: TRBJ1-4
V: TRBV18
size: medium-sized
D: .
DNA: TGTGCCAGCTCACCGATGGGGACTAATGAAAAACTGTTTTTT
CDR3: CASSPMGTNEKLFF

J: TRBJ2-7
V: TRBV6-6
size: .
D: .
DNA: TGTGCCAGCAGTCAGACTAGAGGGGGGATTTGGCGATACGAGCAGTACTTC
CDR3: CASSQTRGGIWRYEQYF

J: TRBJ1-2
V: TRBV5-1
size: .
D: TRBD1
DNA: TGCGCCAGCAGCTTGGGTAACAGGGGGACGTTTGGAGGGTATGGCTACACCTTC
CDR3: CASSLGNRGTFGGYGYTF

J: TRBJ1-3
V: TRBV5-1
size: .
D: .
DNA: TGCGCCAGCAGCTTTTCTGGGCTCTCTGGAAACACCATATATTTT
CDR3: CASSFSGLSGNTIYF

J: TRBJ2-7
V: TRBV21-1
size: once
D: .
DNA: TGTGCCAGCCCCGAGCAGTACTTC
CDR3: CASPEQYF

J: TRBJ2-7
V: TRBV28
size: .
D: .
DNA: TGTGCCAGCAGTCCCCGGGGGGCGGGACACTACGAGCAGTACTTC
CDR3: CASSPRGAGHYEQYF

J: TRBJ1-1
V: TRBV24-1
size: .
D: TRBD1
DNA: TGTGCCACCAGAAGACAGGGGAGCACTGAAGCTTTCTTT
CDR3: CATRRQGSTEAFF

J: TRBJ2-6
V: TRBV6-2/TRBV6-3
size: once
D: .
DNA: TGTGCCAGCAGTCCCCAGTCTGGGGCCAACGTCCTGACTTTC
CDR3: CASSPQSGANVLTF

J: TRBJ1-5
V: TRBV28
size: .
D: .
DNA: TGTGCCAGCAGTCTTTCTGGGGGCTTCCAGCCCCAGCATTTT
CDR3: CASSLSGGFQPQHF

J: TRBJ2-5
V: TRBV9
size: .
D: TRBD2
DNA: TGTGCCAGCAGCGTAGAGTGGCTAGCGGGAGAGACCCAGTACTTC
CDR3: CASSVEWLAGETQYF

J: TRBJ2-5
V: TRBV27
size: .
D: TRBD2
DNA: TGTGCCAGCAGTTTAAGAGTAACTAGCGGGGAATACCAAGAGACCCAGTACTTC
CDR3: CASSLRVTSGEYQETQYF

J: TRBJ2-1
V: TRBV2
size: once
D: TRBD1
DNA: TGTGCCAGCACCCAGGGGGCGGTCTCCTACAATGAGCAGTTCTTC
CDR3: CASTQGAVSYNEQFF

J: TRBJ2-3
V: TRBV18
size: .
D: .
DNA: TGTGCCAGCTCACCTTTCTCGAGGTTCGGTTACACAGATACGCAGTATTTT
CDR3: CASSPFSRFGYTDTQYF

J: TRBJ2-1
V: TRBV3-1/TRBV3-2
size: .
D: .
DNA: TGTGCCAGCAGCCAGTCTTTAAATGAGCAGTTCTTC
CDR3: CASSQSLNEQFF

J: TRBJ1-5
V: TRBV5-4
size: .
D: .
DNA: TGTGCCAGCAGCTTGGGGGGGAGCAATCAGCCCCAGCATTTT
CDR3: CASSLGGSNQPQHF

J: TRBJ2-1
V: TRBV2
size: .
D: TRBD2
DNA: TGTGCCAGCAACCCAAGGGGTCTAGCGGGAGGGGACTACCGGGCCCAGGTCCACAATGAGCAGTTCTTC
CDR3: CASNPRGLAGGDYRAQVHNEQFF

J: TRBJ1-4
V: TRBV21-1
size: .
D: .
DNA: TGTGCCAGCAGCTCCCAGACAGGGGGTAGAACTAATGAAAAACTGTTTTTT
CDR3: CASSSQTGGRTNEKLFF

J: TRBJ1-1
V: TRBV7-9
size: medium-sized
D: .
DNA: TGTGCCAGCAGCTTAGAATTGGAAGCGGTGGCTTTCTTT
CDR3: CASSLELEAVAFF